This T cell receptor (beta chain) was recovered during a study of beta chain features in type 1 diabetes (dated by TCRdb to the late 2010s). Some background on the complete study: Mean age, gender distribution, total cell number and subset yield did not differ between patients and healthy donors. A total of over 90,000,000 sorted cells were examined across all samples, and a strong correlation was observed between cell number per subset and RNA yield. The study compared the TCRB repertoires of sorted circulating CD4+ T cell subsets in recently diagnosed type 1 diabetes patients with those in matched healthy donors. Whereas all 30 or so donors provided naive and central memory subsets, regulatory and stem cell-like memory subsets were isolated from just 8 patients and roughly 8 healthy donors. Summary of the overall study and its limitations: In all four CD4+ subsets, TCRB CDR3 length was moderately but significantly shorter in type 1 diabetes patients. Shorter templates might be favored by PCR, yet because patient and control samples were amplified and corrected together, any such skew would affect both groups equally. Because the HLA sub-analyses included only small numbers of individuals, any influence of HLA type on TCRB rearrangement was left unresolved. Because cDNA was sequenced instead of genomic DNA, activated cells with high expression could be over-represented, although the groups did not differ in activation or CD3 levels. Naive, central memory and regulatory TCRB repertoires appeared to be more similar among patients than among healthy donors. Patients with type 1 diabetes made fewer insertions and deleted more nucleotides at VDJ recombination sites, implying thymic rearrangement abnormalities.

A word on this clone: Which antigen it targets is not known. No much larger clone exists at a distance of one base, and base qualities are not known.

CDR1 and CDR2 are read off the germline V gene as MDHEN and SYDVKM. From the cysteine up to the phenylalanine, the CDR3 has a length of 17 residues. Of all the DNA, just the CDR3 is kept, 51 bases in frame from base 1. Between the V and J ends, shortened by 3 bases and 5 bases respectively, the junction contains 22 bases. The entire isolated RNA was reverse transcribed using the High Capacity cDNA Reverse Transcription Kit, and thus expressed TCRB transcripts were sequenced. Deep immunoSEQ sequencing was applied to naive, central memory and regulatory T cell samples, giving an average of about 3.57 million total reads per sample. Sorted cells were lysed in RLT buffer, and RNA was extracted using DNase-treated RNeasy Micro or Mini kits according to cell number. Each cell subset was processed on its own to prevent cross-contamination, while patient and healthy donor samples were processed together. The immunoSEQ multiplex PCR was used to amplify TCRB sequences from cDNA, yielding 87-bp fragments that span the CDR3 region. The amplicons were sequenced using the Illumina HiSeq platform. The paper's data handling went like this. PCR bias was computationally corrected using synthetic template baselines, reads within Hamming distance 2 were collapsed, and singletons that could not be merged were discarded. Reads were aligned to IMGT to assign V, D and J genes, CDR3 length, and insertions or deletions at six rearrangement sites. Within each subset, clonotype counts were normalized to sorted cell number, after which true diversity and Gini coefficients were computed with the tcR R package. The overlap coefficient, calculated on TCRB nucleotide sequences, was used to quantify repertoire sharing. Out-of-frame TCRB sequences from naive cells were analyzed as a proxy for the pre-selection repertoire. This is the immuneACCESS table as TCRdb keeps it, with only in-frame sequences that have V and J called. A part of the clones is gone; compared with another copy, unresolved V genes explain less than half, and the rest is unexplained. The V and J calls and clone size come from that table; D and trimming were worked out from the DNA. Within this sample are around 500,000 clones, with about an eighth of them counted one time only. The ten largest clonotypes hold 0.045% to 0.05% of the sample.

From each donor, a single peripheral blood sample of approximately 120 mL on average was drawn into heparinised tubes. A BD FACSAria II and a panel including CD45RO, CCR7, CD25, CD127, CD95 and CD27 were used to sort naive, central memory, regulatory and stem cell-like memory CD4+ T cells. Purity was above 95% for every sorted population. PBMCs were separated immediately by Lymphoprep density gradient centrifugation and were stained directly, without being cultured. Samples were stained and sorted in pairs, with one healthy donor and one patient per experiment, so that batch effects were minimized.

Recombination connected TRBV28 to TRBJ1-2; a weak D assignment points to TRBD1 (6 bases agree). The specimen sequenced was naive CD4+ T cells from blood. This specimen's cell subset or site label, interpreted: true naive CD4+ T cells. This TCR came from a woman younger than 30 in good health. The CDR3 in this case is CASSLSRRTGAGYGYTF. The bases read TGTGCCAGCAGTTTGTCCCGCCGGACGGGGGCTGGATATGGCTACACCTTC.